The entry below describes one TCR beta chain. Per germline, CDR1 SGHTA and CDR2 FQGNSA. The CDR3 has 13 residues. V was trimmed by 2 bases and J by 9 bases, leaving 13 bases between them. The data belong to a study of blood T cell repertoires in COVID-19. The method was immunoSEQ multiplex PCR; TCRdb's version includes in-frame clones alone and lacks a portion of them. The sample shows about 280,000 clones, approximately 83% of them seen only once. This TCR derives from a woman aged 25 to 39 who had recovered from COVID-19. This sequence joins TRBV7-2 and TRBJ1-1; D not certain. The sequenced sample consisted of peripheral blood. The CDR3 region is CASSLNQAVKAFF. The CDR3 DNA reads TGTGCCAGCAGCTTAAATCAGGCAGTAAAAGCTTTCTTT.